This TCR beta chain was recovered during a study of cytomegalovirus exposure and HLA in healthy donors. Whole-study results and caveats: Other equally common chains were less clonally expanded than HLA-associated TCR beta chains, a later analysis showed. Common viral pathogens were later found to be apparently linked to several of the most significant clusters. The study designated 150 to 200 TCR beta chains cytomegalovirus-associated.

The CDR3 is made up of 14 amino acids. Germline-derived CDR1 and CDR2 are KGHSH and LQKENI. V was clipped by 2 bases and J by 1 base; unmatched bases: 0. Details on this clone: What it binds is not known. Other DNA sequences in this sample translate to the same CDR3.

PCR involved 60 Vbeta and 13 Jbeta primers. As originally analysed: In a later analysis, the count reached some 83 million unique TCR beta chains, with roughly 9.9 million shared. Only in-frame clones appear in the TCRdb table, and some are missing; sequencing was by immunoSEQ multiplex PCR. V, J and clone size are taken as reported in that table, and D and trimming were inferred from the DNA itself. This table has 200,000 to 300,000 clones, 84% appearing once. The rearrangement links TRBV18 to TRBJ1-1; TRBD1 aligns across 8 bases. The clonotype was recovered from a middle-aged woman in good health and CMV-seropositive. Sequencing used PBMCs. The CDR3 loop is CASSPGTGNTEAFF. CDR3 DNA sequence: TGTGCCAGCTCACCAGGGACAGGGAACACTGAAGCTTTCTTT.